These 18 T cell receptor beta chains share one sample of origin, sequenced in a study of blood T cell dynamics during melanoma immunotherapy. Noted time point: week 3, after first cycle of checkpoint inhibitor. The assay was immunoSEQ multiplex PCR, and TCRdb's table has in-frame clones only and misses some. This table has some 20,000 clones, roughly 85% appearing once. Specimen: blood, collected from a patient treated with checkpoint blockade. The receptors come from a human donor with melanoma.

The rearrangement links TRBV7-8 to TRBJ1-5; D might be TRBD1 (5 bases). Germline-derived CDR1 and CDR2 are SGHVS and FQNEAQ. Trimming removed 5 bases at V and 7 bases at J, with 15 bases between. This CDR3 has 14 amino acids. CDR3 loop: CASSGAQVRQPQHF. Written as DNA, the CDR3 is TGTGCCAGCAGCGGGGCGCAGGTCAGACAGCCCCAGCATTTT.

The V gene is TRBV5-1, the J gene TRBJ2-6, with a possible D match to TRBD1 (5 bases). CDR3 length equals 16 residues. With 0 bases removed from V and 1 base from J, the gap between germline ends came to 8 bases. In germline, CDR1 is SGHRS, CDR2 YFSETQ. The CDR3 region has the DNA TGCGCCAGCAGCTTGGTTCAGGGATCTGGGGCCAACGTCCTGACTTTC. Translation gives CASSLVQGSGANVLTF.

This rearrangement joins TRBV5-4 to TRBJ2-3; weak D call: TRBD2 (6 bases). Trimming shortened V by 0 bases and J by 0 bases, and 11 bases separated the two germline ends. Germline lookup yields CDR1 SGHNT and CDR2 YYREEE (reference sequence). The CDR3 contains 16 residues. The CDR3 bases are TGTGCCAGCAGCTTGGAGGGCGGGGCTAGCACAGATACGCAGTATTTT. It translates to CASSLEGGASTDTQYF.

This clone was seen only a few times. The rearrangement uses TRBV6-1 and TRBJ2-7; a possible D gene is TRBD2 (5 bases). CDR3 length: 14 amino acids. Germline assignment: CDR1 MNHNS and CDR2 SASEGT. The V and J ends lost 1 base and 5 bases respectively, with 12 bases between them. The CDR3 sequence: CASSEGAGPDEQYF. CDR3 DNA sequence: TGTGCCAGCAGTGAAGGTGCGGGTCCTGACGAGCAGTACTTC.

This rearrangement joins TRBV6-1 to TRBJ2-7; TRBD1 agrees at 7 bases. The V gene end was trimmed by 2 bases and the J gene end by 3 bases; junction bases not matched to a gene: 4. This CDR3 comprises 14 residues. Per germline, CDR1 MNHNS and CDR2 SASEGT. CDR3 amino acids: CASSEIGTVYEQYF. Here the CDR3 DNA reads TGTGCCAGCAGTGAAATTGGGACAGTCTACGAGCAGTACTTC.

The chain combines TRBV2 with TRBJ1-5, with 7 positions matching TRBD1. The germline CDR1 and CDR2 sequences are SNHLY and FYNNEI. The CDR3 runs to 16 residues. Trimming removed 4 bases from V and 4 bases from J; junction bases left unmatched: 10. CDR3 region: CASSANRGPVNQPQHF. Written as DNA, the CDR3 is TGTGCCAGCAGTGCAAACAGGGGCCCCGTAAATCAGCCCCAGCATTTT.

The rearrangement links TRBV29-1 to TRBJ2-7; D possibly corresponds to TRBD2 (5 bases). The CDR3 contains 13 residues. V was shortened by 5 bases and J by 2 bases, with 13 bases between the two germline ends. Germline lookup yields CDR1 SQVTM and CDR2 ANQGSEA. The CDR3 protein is CSVLWSGPYEQYF. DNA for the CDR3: TGCAGCGTTCTATGGAGCGGCCCCTACGAGCAGTACTTC.

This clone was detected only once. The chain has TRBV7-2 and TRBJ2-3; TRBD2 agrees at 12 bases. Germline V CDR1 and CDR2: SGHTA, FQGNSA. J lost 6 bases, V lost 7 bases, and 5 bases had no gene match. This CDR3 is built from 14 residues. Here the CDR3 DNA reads TGTGCCAGCACACCTAGCGGGAGGGCGGATACGCAGTATTTT. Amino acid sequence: CASTPSGRADTQYF.

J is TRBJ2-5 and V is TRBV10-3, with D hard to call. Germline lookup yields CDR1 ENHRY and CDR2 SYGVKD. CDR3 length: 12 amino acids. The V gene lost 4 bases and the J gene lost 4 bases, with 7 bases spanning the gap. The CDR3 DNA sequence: TGTGCCATCAGTGGAAAGGGAGAGACCCAGTACTTC. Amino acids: CAISGKGETQYF.

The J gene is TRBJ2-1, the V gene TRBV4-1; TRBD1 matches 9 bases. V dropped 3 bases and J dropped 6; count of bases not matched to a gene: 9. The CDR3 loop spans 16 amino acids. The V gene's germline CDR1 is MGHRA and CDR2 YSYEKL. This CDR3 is CASSQRTGVSRNEQFF. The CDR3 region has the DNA TGCGCCAGCAGCCAGAGGACAGGGGTGTCCCGCAATGAGCAGTTCTTC.

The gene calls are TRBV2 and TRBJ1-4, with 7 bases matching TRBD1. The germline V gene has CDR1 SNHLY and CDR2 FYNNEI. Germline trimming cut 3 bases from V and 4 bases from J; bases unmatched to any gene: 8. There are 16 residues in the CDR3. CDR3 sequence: CASSDRDREVNEKLFF. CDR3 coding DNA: TGTGCCAGCAGTGATCGAGACAGGGAGGTTAATGAAAAACTGTTTTTT.

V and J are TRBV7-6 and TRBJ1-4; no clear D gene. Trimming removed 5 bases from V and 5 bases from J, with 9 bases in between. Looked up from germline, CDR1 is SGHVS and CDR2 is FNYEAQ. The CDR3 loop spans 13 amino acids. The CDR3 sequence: CASSLRRNEKLFF. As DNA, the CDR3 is TGTGCCAGCAGCCTAAGGAGGAATGAAAAACTGTTTTTT. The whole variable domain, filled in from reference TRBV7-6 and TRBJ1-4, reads GAGVSQSPRYKVTKRGQDVALRCDPISGHVSLYWYRQALGQGPEFLTYFNYEAQQDKSGLPNDRFSAERPEGSISTLTIQRTEQRDSAMYRCASSLRRNEKLFFGSGTQLSVL.

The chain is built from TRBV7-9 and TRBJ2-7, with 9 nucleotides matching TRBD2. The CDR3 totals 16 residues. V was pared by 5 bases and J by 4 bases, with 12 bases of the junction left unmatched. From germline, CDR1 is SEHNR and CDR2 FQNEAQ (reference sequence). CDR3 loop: CASSEPGTSPPYEQYF. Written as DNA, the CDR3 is TGTGCCAGCAGCGAACCCGGGACTAGCCCTCCGTACGAGCAGTACTTC.

This CDR3 reads CASSQTANTGELFF. CDR3 in DNA: TGTGCCAGCAGCCAGACAGCGAACACCGGGGAGCTGTTTTTT. This chain connects TRBV7-9 to TRBJ2-2; D is possibly TRBD1 (5 bases). CDR1 and CDR2 (germline): SEHNR, FQNEAQ (reference sequence). The CDR3 covers 14 residues. V was shortened by 5 bases and J by 0 bases, with 7 bases between the two germline ends.

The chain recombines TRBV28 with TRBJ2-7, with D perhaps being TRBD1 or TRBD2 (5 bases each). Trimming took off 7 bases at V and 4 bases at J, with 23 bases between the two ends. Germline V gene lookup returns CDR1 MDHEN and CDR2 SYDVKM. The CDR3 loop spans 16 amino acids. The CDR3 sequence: CASNSLLGALGYEQYF. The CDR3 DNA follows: TGTGCCAGCAATTCCCTTCTCGGGGCCTTAGGATACGAGCAGTACTTC. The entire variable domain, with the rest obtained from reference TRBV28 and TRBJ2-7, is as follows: DVKVTQSSRYLVKRTGEKVFLECVQDMDHENMFWYRQDPGLGLRLIYFSYDVKMKEKGDIPEGYSVSREKKERFSLILESASTNQTSMYLCASNSLLGALGYEQYFGPGTRLTVT.

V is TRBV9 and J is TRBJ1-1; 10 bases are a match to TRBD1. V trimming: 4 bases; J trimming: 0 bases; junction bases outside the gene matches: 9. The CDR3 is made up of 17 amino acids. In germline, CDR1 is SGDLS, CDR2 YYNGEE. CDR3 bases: TGTGCCAGCAGCCCCCGCTGGGGACAGGGGATGAACACTGAAGCTTTCTTT. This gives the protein CASSPRWGQGMNTEAFF.

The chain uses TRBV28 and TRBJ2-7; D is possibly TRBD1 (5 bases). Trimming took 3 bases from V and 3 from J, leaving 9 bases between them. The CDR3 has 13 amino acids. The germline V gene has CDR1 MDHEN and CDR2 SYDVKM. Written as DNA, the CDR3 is TGTGCCAGCAGTTTGGGGCAGATCTACGAGCAGTACTTC. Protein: CASSLGQIYEQYF.

The CDR3: CAWSAPGTSGMSFTGELFF. The CDR3 DNA reads as TGTGCCTGGAGTGCCCCCGGGACTAGCGGGATGTCGTTCACCGGGGAGCTGTTTTTT. The chain employs TRBV30 and TRBJ2-2, with 13 bases aligning to TRBD2. V shed 1 base and J 4 bases; nucleotides not matched to a gene: 12. Per the germline V gene, CDR1 is GTSNPN and CDR2 is SVGIG (reference sequence). This CDR3 is 19 amino acids long.